These 21 T cell receptor beta chains were sequenced from one sample in a study of beta chain features in type 1 diabetes. These receptors have no identified antigens. Notes on the study in general: Researchers report that Type 1 diabetes patients had moderately but significantly shorter TCRB CDR3s across all four CD4+ subsets.

cDNA synthesis used the whole RNA isolate, giving expressed TCRB sequences. TCRdb's copy holds only in-frame clones and misses some; the assay was immunoSEQ multiplex PCR. Of a few hundred thousand clones listed, approximately 15% are singletons. The source material was naive CD4+ T cells from blood. These receptors were collected from a man aged 25 to 40 with type 1 diabetes.

This chain uses TRBV11-2 with TRBJ1-2; 8 bases are shared with TRBD1. Germline CDR1 reads SGHAT; CDR2 reads FQNNGV. V lost 0 bases and J lost 5; bases outside the gene matches: 8. The CDR3 has 16 residues. The CDR3 nucleotides are TGTGCCAGCAGCTTAGAAAGGACAGGGACTGGATATGGCTACACCTTC. Protein: CASSLERTGTGYGYTF.

This clone was counted between two and nine times. The chain uses TRBV11-2 and TRBJ2-3; no definite D call. CDR3 length equals 13 residues. The V gene's germline CDR1 is SGHAT and CDR2 FQNNGV. V shed 5 bases and J shed 5 bases, with 11 bases lying between them. CDR3 residues: CASSPIRGDTQYF. CDR3 bases: TGTGCCAGCAGCCCCATCAGAGGAGATACGCAGTATTTT.

The chain uses TRBV9 and TRBJ2-7, with D possibly TRBD2 on 5 matching bases. The CDR3 has 15 amino acids. CDR1 and CDR2 (germline): SGDLS, YYNGEE. Trimming took off 3 bases at V and 9 bases at J, with 22 bases between the two ends. The CDR3 reads CASSGAHSRDSVQYF. The CDR3 region has the DNA TGTGCCAGCAGCGGAGCACATTCTAGGGATAGCGTGCAGTACTTC. Looking up the rest from reference TRBV9 and TRBJ2-7 gives the full variable domain: DSGVTQTPKHLITATGQRVTLRCSPRSGDLSVYWYQQSLDQGLQFLIQYYNGEERAKGNILERFSAQQFPDLHSELNLSSLELGDSALYFCASSGAHSRDSVQYFGPGTRLTVT.

The CDR3 DNA sequence: TGTGCCAGCTCAACTCAATTTTTCCGGGAGACCCAGTACTTC. This gives the protein CASSTQFFRETQYF. The rearrangement uses TRBV18 and TRBJ2-5; no clear D gene. V was pared by 5 bases and J by 5 bases, with 15 bases between. Germline-derived CDR1 and CDR2 are KGHSH and LQKENI. CDR3 length equals 14 residues.

This chain connects TRBV5-1 to TRBJ2-7, with D maybe TRBD1 (5 bases). This CDR3 is built from 15 residues. Trimming shortened V by 4 bases and J by 4 bases, and 18 bases separated the two germline ends. CDR1 is SGHRS, CDR2 YFSETQ, per germline. The CDR3 nucleotides are TGCGCCAGCAGCCCCTTGCGCAGGGTGGAGTACGAGCAGTACTTC. It codes for CASSPLRRVEYEQYF. The variable domain in full, completed from reference TRBV5-1 and TRBJ2-7, reads KAGVTQTPRYLIKTRGQQVTLSCSPISGHRSVSWYQQTPGQGLQFLFEYFSETQRNKGNFPGRFSGRQFSNSRSEMNVSTLELGDSALYLCASSPLRRVEYEQYFGPGTRLTVT.

This clone was found a few times. The chain joins TRBV18 to TRBJ1-1; D may be TRBD1 (5 bases). From germline, CDR1 is KGHSH and CDR2 LQKENI. V was pared by 4 bases and J by 1 base, with 16 bases between. This CDR3 has 16 amino acids. CDR3 sequence (DNA): TGTGCCAGCTCACAGAACCCATCCCAGGGGAACACTGAAGCTTTCTTT. Encoded protein: CASSQNPSQGNTEAFF.

This clone occurred a few times. The chain joins TRBV30 to TRBJ2-3, with 9 positions matching TRBD2. Trimming removed 1 base from V and 5 bases from J; junction bases left unmatched: 1. Germline-derived CDR1 and CDR2 are GTSNPN and SVGIG (reference sequence). The CDR3 spans 13 residues. CDR3 protein: CAWSGTSVDTQYF. Written as DNA, the CDR3 is TGTGCCTGGAGTGGGACTAGCGTAGATACGCAGTATTTT.

A few counts support this clone. V usage is TRBV30 and J usage is TRBJ2-1, with D perhaps matching TRBD1 (7 bases). Germline values: CDR1 GTSNPN, CDR2 SVGIG (reference sequence). The CDR3 is 11 amino acids. V dropped 0 bases and J dropped 15 bases, with 12 bases sitting between them. The CDR3 DNA sequence: TGTGCCTGGAGTGTGAGACAGGGACTGTTCTTC. Protein sequence: CAWSVRQGLFF.

The CDR3 is CATQDRNNEKLFF. CDR3 DNA: TGTGCCACCCAGGACAGGAATAATGAAAAACTGTTTTTT. The chain couples TRBV6-6 to TRBJ1-4; 7 bases fit TRBD1. CDR3 size: 13 residues. Unmatched junction bases numbered 6, after V lost 10 bases and J lost 4 bases. Germline V CDR1 and CDR2: MNHNY, SVGAGI (reference sequence).

This clone was detected only a few times. The J gene is TRBJ2-1, the V gene TRBV6-1; perhaps TRBD1 as D (5 bases). CDR1 is MNHNS, CDR2 SASEGT, per germline. The CDR3 sequence is 14 residues long. The V end lost 7 bases, the J end lost 8 bases, and 18 bases lay between the germline ends. This CDR3 is CASKVGQEGDEQFF. The CDR3 coding sequence is TGTGCCAGCAAGGTAGGACAAGAAGGCGATGAGCAGTTCTTC.

This clone was counted between two and nine times. J is TRBJ2-1 and V is TRBV4-1; D is unresolved. The germline V gene encodes CDR1 MGHRA and CDR2 YSYEKL. This CDR3 spans 12 amino acids. V gave up 2 bases and J gave up 10 bases, with 9 bases separating them. CDR3 bases: TGCGCCAGCAGCCAAACAGAATGGGAGCAGTTCTTC. This codes for CASSQTEWEQFF.

The rearrangement joins TRBV9 to TRBJ2-2; the D gene is possibly TRBD2 (5 bases). The ends were cut back, 4 bases at V and 2 bases at J, with 12 bases in the middle. CDR1 is SGDLS, CDR2 YYNGEE, per germline. This CDR3 contains 15 residues. The CDR3 DNA reads TGTGCCAGCAGCCGGGGAGTCACAAACACCGGGGAGCTGTTTTTT. It is translated as CASSRGVTNTGELFF. The whole variable domain, remainder taken from reference TRBV9 and TRBJ2-2, is DSGVTQTPKHLITATGQRVTLRCSPRSGDLSVYWYQQSLDQGLQFLIQYYNGEERAKGNILERFSAQQFPDLHSELNLSSLELGDSALYFCASSRGVTNTGELFFGEGSRLTVL.

The DNA of the CDR3 is TGTGCCTGGATAACCCCGGGGAGGGGGACTCTCAGGACCGAGCAGTACTTC. Protein: CAWITPGRGTLRTEQYF. This chain links TRBV30 with TRBJ2-7; D may be TRBD2 (7 bases). V lost 4 bases and J 6 bases, leaving 28 bases between the germline ends. The germline gives CDR1 GTSNPN, CDR2 SVGIG (reference sequence). This CDR3 has 17 residues. The full variable domain, with the rest looked up from reference TRBV30 and TRBJ2-7, is SQTIHQWPATLVQPVGSPLSLECTVEGTSNPNLYWYRQAAGRGLQLLFYSVGIGQISSEVPQNLSASRPQDRQFILSSKKLLLSDSGFYLCAWITPGRGTLRTEQYFGPGTRLTVT.

This clone was found a few times. The chain has TRBV27 and TRBJ1-2; D is unclear. There are 15 residues in the CDR3. The V gene's germline CDR1 is MNHEY and CDR2 SMNVEV (reference sequence). V gave up 2 bases and J gave up 1 base, with 11 bases separating them. This CDR3 reads CASSLSRSLNYGYTF. In nucleotides, the CDR3 is TGTGCCAGCAGTTTAAGCCGATCTCTTAACTATGGCTACACCTTC.

The sample holds a few counts of this clone. This chain connects TRBV11-2 to TRBJ2-5; D might be TRBD1 (7 bases). V was clipped by 2 bases and J by 4 bases, with 17 bases between them. CDR3 length equals 16 residues. Germline CDR1 and CDR2: SGHAT and FQNNGV. The CDR3 loop reads CASSLPGQGGSETQYF. In DNA form, the CDR3 reads TGTGCCAGCAGCTTACCGGGGCAGGGGGGTTCAGAGACCCAGTACTTC.

The V and J genes are TRBV4-1 and TRBJ1-5; TRBD1 matches at 9 bases. With 4 bases clipped from V and 7 bases from J, the junction kept 8 bases outside the gene matches. The V gene's germline CDR1 is MGHRA and CDR2 YSYEKL. The CDR3 totals 15 residues. CDR3 in amino acids: CASSRGTGIRQPQHF. CDR3 nucleotide sequence: TGCGCCAGCAGCCGCGGGACAGGGATCCGGCAGCCCCAGCATTTT.

The chain couples TRBV18 to TRBJ1-2; 8 bases are a match to TRBD1. Trimming removed 4 bases from V and 8 bases from J; junction bases left unmatched: 15. Germline-derived CDR1 and CDR2 are KGHSH and LQKENI. The length of the CDR3 is 16 residues. CDR3 bases: TGTGCCAGCTCACAAAACGCGGGTCAGGGGGCCAACGGCTACACCTTC. This gives the protein CASSQNAGQGANGYTF.

In this sample, this clone turned up a few times. The chain uses TRBV12-5 and TRBJ2-5, with TRBD2 matching 9 bases. Germline lookup yields CDR1 LGHNT and CDR2 FRNRAP. The junction had 9 bases not matched to a gene; V was cut back by 5 bases and J by 5 bases. The CDR3 runs to 15 residues. CDR3 coding DNA: TGTGCTAGTGGTCCAGGACTAGCGTTTTCGGAGACCCAGTACTTC. Translating gives CASGPGLAFSETQYF.

In this sample, this clone turned up a few times. This chain links TRBV2 with TRBJ2-7, with a possible D match to TRBD1 (6 bases). CDR3 length: 13 residues. Per germline, CDR1 SNHLY and CDR2 FYNNEI. Trimming took 3 bases from V and 7 from J, leaving 13 bases between them. The chain's CDR3 is CASSDPGVGEQYF. In DNA, the CDR3 is TGTGCCAGCAGTGACCCAGGGGTGGGAGAGCAGTACTTC.

V usage is TRBV2 and J usage is TRBJ2-2; D not certain. The CDR3 spans 12 residues. Per the germline V gene, CDR1 is SNHLY and CDR2 is FYNNEI. V shed 7 bases and J shed 8 bases, with 11 bases lying between them. The CDR3 is CASTQVMGELFF. The CDR3 DNA reads as TGTGCCAGCACCCAGGTCATGGGGGAGCTGTTTTTT.

The chain is built from TRBV7-8 and TRBJ1-1, with D hard to call. CDR3 length: 13 residues. The germline V gene has CDR1 SGHVS and CDR2 FQNEAQ. Between the trimmed V and J ends, which lost 5 bases and 8 bases, there was a span of 15 bases. This chain's CDR3 is CASSPRFYREAFF. Here the CDR3 DNA reads TGTGCCAGCAGCCCGAGGTTCTATCGGGAAGCTTTCTTT. Full variable domain (outside the CDR3, taken from reference TRBV7-8 and TRBJ1-1): GAGVSQSPRYKVAKRGQDVALRCDPISGHVSLFWYQQALGQGPEFLTYFQNEAQLDKSGLPSDRFFAERPEGSVSTLKIQRTQQEDSAVYLCASSPRFYREAFFGQGTRLTVV.